The 14 T cell receptor beta chains in this list originate from one sample, sequenced in a study of blood T cell repertoires in COVID-19. Generated by immunoSEQ multiplex PCR, the TCRdb table keeps only in-frame clones and is missing some. This sample has 88,000 or so clones; about 88% occur once, and the top ten carry about 7%. The sequenced sample was peripheral blood. The receptors were sampled from a man aged 60 to 75 with acute or convalescent COVID-19.

This clone was detected once. This chain links TRBV27 with TRBJ1-2; TRBD1 matches at 8 bases. Trimming removed 5 bases from V and 7 bases from J; junction bases left unmatched: 3. Germline CDR1 reads MNHEY; CDR2 reads SMNVEV (reference sequence). The CDR3 has 12 amino acids. The CDR3 nucleotides read TGTGCCAGCAGTAAGACAGGGGCTGGCTACACCTTC. Translating it yields CASSKTGAGYTF.

This clone was counted between two and nine times. V gene TRBV19 combines with J gene TRBJ1-3; 9 bases are a match to TRBD1. The CDR3 has 17 amino acids. Trimming at V came to 5 bases and at J to 0 bases, leaving 8 bases not matched to a gene. Germline-derived CDR1 and CDR2 are LNHDA and SQIVND (reference sequence). The CDR3 sequence is CASSLLGQGSSGNTIYF. Written as DNA, the CDR3 is TGTGCCAGTAGTCTTCTCGGACAGGGGAGCTCTGGAAACACCATATATTTT.

This clone was picked up one time. V gene TRBV3-1 (or the pseudogene TRBV3-2) combines with J gene TRBJ1-1; 7 bases fit TRBD1. The CDR3 contains 16 residues. Germline values: CDR1 LGHDT, CDR2 YNNKEL (reference sequence). The V and J ends lost 5 bases and 4 bases, in that order; junction bases with no gene match: 13. Here the CDR3 DNA reads TGTGCCAGCAGCTACTCAAGATTGACAGGGCCCACTGAAGCTTTCTTT. The encoded protein is CASSYSRLTGPTEAFF.

The chain joins TRBV2 to TRBJ2-1, with TRBD1 identical over 9 bases. From germline, CDR1 is SNHLY and CDR2 FYNNEI. The CDR3 runs to 16 residues. V shed 6 bases and J 8 bases; nucleotides not matched to a gene: 14. Here the CDR3 reads CASRRNRGRGADEQFF. The CDR3 DNA sequence: TGTGCCAGCAGAAGGAACAGGGGGCGAGGGGCCGATGAGCAGTTCTTC.

V gene TRBV27 combines with J gene TRBJ2-2; 9 bases match TRBD2. Unmatched junction bases numbered 4, after V lost 2 bases and J lost 6 bases. Per the germline V gene, CDR1 is MNHEY and CDR2 is SMNVEV (reference sequence). This CDR3 spans 15 amino acids. CDR3 protein: CASSLGTSTPGELFF. CDR3 in DNA: TGTGCCAGCAGTTTAGGGACTAGCACCCCCGGGGAGCTGTTTTTT.

The chain has TRBV11-2 and TRBJ2-1; D may be TRBD2 (5 bases). Germline values: CDR1 SGHAT, CDR2 FQNNGV. The CDR3 contains 15 residues. V was pared by 3 bases and J by 6 bases, with 15 bases between. The CDR3 bases are TGTGCCAGCAGCTTCGTCGACTACTCGGGCAATGAGCAGTTCTTC. It yields the protein CASSFVDYSGNEQFF.

This rearrangement joins TRBV5-1 to TRBJ1-6, with D perhaps TRBD1 (6 bases). Germline-derived CDR1 and CDR2 are SGHRS and YFSETQ. With 0 bases removed from V and 9 bases from J, the gap between germline ends came to 10 bases. The CDR3 is 14 residues long. CDR3 loop: CASSLDRAGSPLHF. CDR3 in DNA: TGCGCCAGCAGCTTGGACAGGGCGGGTTCACCCCTCCACTTT.

The chain combines TRBV5-1 with TRBJ2-1, with 8 positions matching TRBD2. The V gene's germline CDR1 is SGHRS and CDR2 YFSETQ. The CDR3 covers 15 residues. The ends lost 4 bases at V and 1 base at J; junction bases unmatched: 4. In DNA form, the CDR3 reads TGCGCCAGCAGCGGGGGACTAGGATCCTACAATGAGCAGTTCTTC. Its protein product is CASSGGLGSYNEQFF.

This clone was recorded only once. The rearrangement uses TRBV29-1 and TRBJ1-1, with D hard to call. The CDR3 extends over 19 amino acids. Trimming took off 8 bases at V and 6 bases at J, with 37 bases between the two ends. The V gene's germline CDR1 is SQVTM and CDR2 ANQGSEA. CDR3 coding DNA: TGCAGCTTTGTTCGGAAGGTAGCGGTGTCGGGGAGGTGGATACCTGAAGCTTTCTTT. Amino acid sequence: CSFVRKVAVSGRWIPEAFF.

The sample holds a few counts of this clone. This chain uses TRBV11-2 with TRBJ1-4; D is unresolved. V was clipped by 5 bases and J by 0 bases, with 13 bases between them. The CDR3 is made up of 16 amino acids. Germline V gives CDR1 SGHAT, CDR2 FQNNGV. The CDR3 region has the DNA TGTGCCAGCAGCCCCCGGTCGTCTGCAACTAATGAAAAACTGTTTTTT. Translation gives CASSPRSSATNEKLFF. The variable domain in full, with the rest retrieved from reference TRBV11-2 and TRBJ1-4, is EAGVAQSPRYKIIEKRQSVAFWCNPISGHATLYWYQQILGQGPKLLIQFQNNGVVDDSQLPKDRFSAERLKGVDSTLKIQPAKLEDSAVYLCASSPRSSATNEKLFFGSGTQLSVL.

The rearrangement links TRBV20-1 to TRBJ2-3; D is undetermined. The CDR3 totals 14 residues. V lost 3 bases and J 0 bases, leaving 10 bases between the germline ends. Germline V gene lookup returns CDR1 DFQATT and CDR2 SNEGSKA (reference sequence). CDR3 bases: TGCAGTGCTAGTGACCTAATGAGCACAGATACGCAGTATTTT. Encoded protein: CSASDLMSTDTQYF.

The chain joins TRBV7-2 to TRBJ1-4; the D gene is possibly TRBD1 (6 bases). Germline V gene sequence: CDR1 SGHTA, CDR2 FQGNSA. The CDR3 is made up of 14 amino acids. Trimming shortened V by 5 bases and J by 3 bases, and 10 bases separated the two germline ends. CDR3: CASSQGGSNEKLFF. The CDR3 bases are TGTGCCAGCAGCCAAGGGGGATCTAATGAAAAACTGTTTTTT. The variable domain in full, with the rest retrieved from reference TRBV7-2 and TRBJ1-4, is GAGVSQSPSNKVTEKGKDVELRCDPISGHTALYWYRQSLGQGLEFLIYFQGNSAPDKSGLPSDRFSAERTGGSVSTLTIQRTQQEDSAVYLCASSQGGSNEKLFFGSGTQLSVL.

The chain combines TRBV27 with TRBJ1-5; no definite D call. The CDR3 contains 15 residues. Germline assignment: CDR1 MNHEY and CDR2 SMNVEV (reference sequence). The V end lost 0 bases, the J end lost 4 bases, and 10 bases lay between the germline ends. DNA for the CDR3: TGTGCCAGCAGTTTATCTGCGGGATTAAATCAGCCCCAGCATTTT. The encoded protein is CASSLSAGLNQPQHF.

J is TRBJ2-1 and V is TRBV10-3; 8 nucleotides align to TRBD2. The CDR3 totals 15 residues. Germline V gene lookup returns CDR1 ENHRY and CDR2 SYGVKD. V shed 10 bases, J shed 10 bases, and the junction held 18 bases outside the gene matches. As DNA, the CDR3 is TGTGCCAGCGAACCCGGGACTAGTATGATCAGGGAGCAGTTCTTC. Amino acid sequence: CASEPGTSMIREQFF.